The rows below give T cell receptor beta chains drawn from one sample of a study of regulatory and conventional T cells in RAG deficiency. TCRdb's copy holds only in-frame clones and misses some; the assay was immunoSEQ multiplex PCR. The table includes around 29,000 clones, nearly 95% detected once. This sample was also put to use in a study of regulatory T cells.

Material for sequencing was CD25- CD4+ T cells sorted from blood. The receptors shown here come from a human donor in good health. Both conserved end residues are part of each CDR3. The order of the fields is CDR3 length, V gene, clone size, D gene, J gene, CDR3 protein, CDR3 DNA. A D gene is named only where the DNA matches it firmly. Size tells how often a clone was seen (once, few, many) or the class of an expanded clone, and some rows leave it out.

>12|TRBV28|-|-|TRBJ1-1
CASSLVFRGAFF
TGTGCCAGCAGTTTAGTGTTCCGGGGAGCTTTCTTT
>14|TRBV19|-|-|TRBJ1-4
CASRLAGALEKLFF
TGTGCCAGTCGCCTGGCGGGGGCCTTGGAAAAACTGTTTTTT
>15|TRBV19|-|TRBD1|TRBJ1-6
CASSAEQGRRSPLHF
TGTGCCAGTAGTGCTGAACAGGGGAGGCGGTCCCCCCTCCACTTT
>13|TRBV6-5|-|-|TRBJ1-1
CASRNEGGTEAFF
TGTGCCAGCAGAAATGAGGGTGGAACTGAAGCTTTCTTT
>11|TRBV25-1|once|-|TRBJ2-5
CASSTYETQYF
TGTGCCAGCAGTACTTACGAGACCCAGTACTTC
>14|TRBV11-1|-|-|TRBJ1-2
CASSYEGRLGGYTF
TGTGCCAGCAGCTACGAGGGTAGATTGGGCGGCTACACCTTC
>14|TRBV6-6|-|-|TRBJ1-5
CASSAGTWSQPQHF
TGTGCCAGCAGTGCCGGGACATGGTCTCAGCCCCAGCATTTT
>16|TRBV11-2|-|TRBD1|TRBJ2-3
CASSFSGTGVLGGEYF
TGTGCCAGCAGCTTCTCCGGGACAGGGGTCCTTGGGGGGGAGTATTTT
>16|TRBV6-4|-|TRBD1|TRBJ2-5
CASPVRDRVFQETQYF
TGTGCCAGCCCAGTGCGAGACAGGGTGTTTCAAGAGACCCAGTACTTC
>15|TRBV10-3|-|TRBD1|TRBJ1-1
CAISEGGQGMTEAFF
TGTGCCATCAGTGAGGGTGGACAGGGGATGACTGAAGCTTTCTTT
>15|TRBV11-2|-|TRBD1|TRBJ1-1
CASSLGTGQNTEAFF
TGTGCCAGCAGCCTGGGGACAGGCCAGAACACTGAAGCTTTCTTT
>16|TRBV11-2|-|TRBD2|TRBJ2-2
CASSSLIAGNTGELFF
TGTGCCAGCAGCTCACTTATAGCGGGGAACACCGGGGAGCTGTTTTTT
>14|TRBV19|-|-|TRBJ1-6
CASRPGDENSPLHF
TGTGCCAGTAGACCGGGGGATGAAAATTCACCCCTCCACTTT
>15|TRBV11-2|-|-|TRBJ1-4
CASSPRGPTNEKLFF
TGTGCCAGCAGCCCGCGGGGACCCACTAATGAAAAACTGTTTTTT
>12|TRBV6-1|-|TRBD1|TRBJ2-7
CASSQDRGEQYF
TGTGCCAGCAGCCAAGACAGGGGCGAGCAGTACTTC
>15|TRBV7-6|-|-|TRBJ2-5
CASSTRRGALETQYF
TGTGCCAGCAGCACCCGACGAGGCGCTTTAGAGACCCAGTACTTC
>17|TRBV11-2|once|TRBD1|TRBJ1-2
CASSLEWTGGGVYGYTF
TGTGCCAGCAGCTTAGAGTGGACAGGGGGCGGGGTCTATGGCTACACCTTC
>14|TRBV5-1|-|-|TRBJ2-2
CASGGGGATGELFF
TGCGCCAGCGGGGGCGGGGGCGCGACCGGGGAGCTGTTTTTT